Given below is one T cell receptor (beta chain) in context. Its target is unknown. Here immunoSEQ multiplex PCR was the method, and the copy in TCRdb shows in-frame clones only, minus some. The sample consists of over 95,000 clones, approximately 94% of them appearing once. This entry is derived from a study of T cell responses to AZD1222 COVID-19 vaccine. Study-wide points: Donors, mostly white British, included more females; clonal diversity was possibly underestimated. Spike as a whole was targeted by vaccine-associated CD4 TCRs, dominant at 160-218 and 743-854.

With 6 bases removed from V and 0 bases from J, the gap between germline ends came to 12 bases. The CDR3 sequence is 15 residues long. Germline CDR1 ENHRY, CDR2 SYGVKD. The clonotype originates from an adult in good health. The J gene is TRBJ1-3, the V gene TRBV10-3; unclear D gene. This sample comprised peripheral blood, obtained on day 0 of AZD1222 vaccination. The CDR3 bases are TGTGCCATCAGCCCCGACCGAAACTCTGGAAACACCATATATTTT. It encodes CAISPDRNSGNTIYF.